This entry features one T cell receptor (beta chain) sequence. Its antigen is still unknown. Extraction and reverse transcription of RNA yielded cDNA as the sequencing template. The protocol was immunoSEQ multiplex PCR, while the TCRdb copy is restricted to in-frame clones and leaves out a portion. This table holds 200,000 to 250,000 clones, about 64% found once. This entry is derived from a study of CD8+ T cells in alopecia areata. Findings and limits, study-wide: Tofacitinib significantly brought down scalp clonality and expanded CD8+ clones among top 100. Having just one nonresponder leaves the connection between baseline CD8+ expansion and response unresolved.

The treatment denotes: oral pan-JAK inhibitor, 5-10 mg twice daily. Separation by sorting yielded CD4+ and CD8+ T cells from PBMCs. There are 13 residues in the CDR3. V was clipped by 0 bases and J by 6 bases, with 11 bases between them. The germline V gene encodes CDR1 GTSNPN and CDR2 SVGIG (reference sequence). The TCR comes from a human donor with alopecia areata. Sequenced here: CD4+ T cells sorted from blood, sampled at week 4, from a patient treated with tofacitinib. The chain joins TRBV30 to TRBJ1-2; D unresolved. CDR3 in amino acids: CAWSVALLHGYTF. The CDR3 DNA reads TGTGCCTGGAGTGTTGCTCTTCTCCATGGCTACACCTTC.